This T cell receptor (beta chain) is from a study of response to subunit inactivated influenza vaccine. Of note for this clonotype: The target antigen is unknown.

Each CDR3 protein gets one entry after TCRdb re-called the RT-PCR reads with MiXCR. This sample yields 250,000 to 350,000 distinct CDR3 sequences, of which about 20% are seen a single time; about a tenth belongs to the top ten. Study-wide results and caveats: Authors suggested that a seasonal influenza vaccination recruits few new T cells each time.

This clonotype was sampled from a man aged 50-75 years who received an inactivated influenza vaccine. The input for sequencing was PBMCs from blood, taken less than 22 months after vaccination.

CDR3 DNA: TGTGCCAGTAGAGAAAATACAGGGGTCGGGCGGCCCCAGCATTTT. This gives the protein CASRENTGVGRPQHF. The chain links TRBV19 to TRBJ1-5; 7 positions match TRBD1. J gave up 9 bases and V 6 bases, and 14 bases lay outside the gene matches. CDR3 length: 15 amino acids. Germline V gene data show CDR1 as LNHDA and CDR2 as SQIVND (reference sequence).